This T cell receptor beta chain was found in a study of blood T cells in healthy people across ages. Notes on the study in general: Calculation of diversity from one million T cells yielded estimates considered to be underestimates. What prevented conclusive comparison of naive and antigen-experienced cells was that PBMCs were unsorted.

Combining a sample-barcoded 5' primer with a J-beta primer mix, a second PCR ran for about 6 to 11 cycles. Researchers report that a template-switch adaptor with 12 random nucleotides tagged each cDNA molecule. TCRdb re-called the 5' RACE reads with MiXCR, one entry per CDR3 protein. The sample consists of 800,000 to 1,000,000 distinct CDR3 sequences, around 49% of them appearing once. The CDR3 spans 14 residues. Per the germline V gene, CDR1 is MNHEY and CDR2 is SMNVEV (reference sequence). V was clipped by 7 bases and J by 2 bases, with 11 bases between them. This clonotype has only a few counts. Its target is not known.

Sequencing used blood. This sequence was found in a man aged 25-45 years in good health. The chain combines TRBV27 with TRBJ2-2; D unresolved. In nucleotides, the CDR3 is TGTGCCAGCACCGCAGCGATCAACACCGGGGAGCTGTTTTTT. It specifies CASTAAINTGELFF.